Presented here are 28 T cell receptor beta chains from one specimen sequenced in a study of regulatory T cells in long-lasting Graves disease (dated by TCRdb to about 2021). This sample's time point label indicates: newly diagnosed GD, antithyroid drugs for less than 3 months. RNA was extracted from PBMCs in TRIzol for both TCR sequencing and RNA sequencing. Library generation was performed with multiplex PCR. The sequencing machine was an Illumina HiSeq 4000. To build TCR beta libraries, CDR3 regions were amplified by Arm-PCR using iRepertoire HTBI primers. The public reads were reanalyzed by TCRdb: fastp trimming at Q25, MiXCR alignment, in-frame beta chains only. Every CDR3 protein is listed once, alongside the most common genes and DNA of its rows. Present in this sample are approximately 310,000 distinct CDR3 sequences, about 18% of which were seen just once. The ten largest clonotypes hold 35% to 45% of the sample.

The starting material was peripheral blood mononuclear cells (PBMCs), obtained at new diagnosis, from a patient treated with antithyroid drugs. The receptors were gathered from a female donor with Graves disease.

On this clonotype: This likely came from a read error, as a far larger clone is one base away. This chain connects TRBV2 to TRBJ2-7; 8 bases line up with TRBD2. Per germline, CDR1 SNHLY and CDR2 FYNNEI. This CDR3 is 15 amino acids long. The ends lost 7 bases at V and 7 bases at J; junction bases unmatched: 15. In DNA form, the CDR3 reads TGTGCCAGCAAAACCCTTAGCGGGACTGGGAATGAGCAGTACTTC. It specifies CASKTLSGTGNEQYF.

This clonotype has ten or more counts. One end of the junction is discordant with germline, which a read error may explain. The chain employs TRBV7-7 and TRBJ2-3, with 13 bases fitting TRBD2. The CDR3 totals 15 residues. Germline values: CDR1 SSHAT, CDR2 FNYEAQ (reference sequence). Here the CDR3 reads CASSPGLAGVNTQYF. CDR3 DNA: TGTGCTAGCAGCCCCGGACTAGCGGGAGTTAATACGCAGTATTTT.

This clonotype appeared many times. The chain links TRBV6-2 or TRBV6-3 to TRBJ1-4; D perhaps matches TRBD1 (5 bases). Looked up from germline, CDR1 is MNHEY and CDR2 is SVGEGT. V was pared by 6 bases and J by 3 bases, with 11 bases between. CDR3 length: 14 residues. In nucleotides, the CDR3 is TGTGCCAGCAGCTCCCAGGGTTCTAATGAAAAACTGTTTTTT. Residues: CASSSQGSNEKLFF.

This clonotype was counted between two and nine times. This rearrangement joins TRBV19 to TRBJ1-5; possibly TRBD1 for D (5 bases). This CDR3 comprises 14 residues. Germline lookup yields CDR1 LNHDA and CDR2 SQIVND (reference sequence). V lost 3 bases to trimming and J lost 7 bases, with 13 bases between them. The CDR3 DNA is TGTGCCAGTAGTATCGGGGGTTATGGCCAGCCCCAGCATTTT. It codes for CASSIGGYGQPQHF.

With respect to this clonotype: A far larger clone is off by one base, so a read error is likely. The chain recombines TRBV5-1 with TRBJ2-3, with TRBD2 identical over 8 bases. CDR1 and CDR2 (germline): SGHRS, YFSETQ. The CDR3 is 22 amino acids. CDR3 amino acids: CASSFPRWQRGKGDLPTGTQYF. Here the CDR3 DNA reads TGTGCCAGCAGCTTTCCCCGATGGCAGCGGGGGAAAGGGGACCTCCCCACAGGTACGCAGTATTTT.

The chain links TRBV27 to TRBJ2-7; 7 bases align to TRBD1. Losses at the gene ends were 2 bases for V and 3 bases for J; bases not matched to a gene: 13. This CDR3 spans 17 amino acids. Germline V CDR1 and CDR2: MNHEY, SMNVEV (reference sequence). The CDR3 sequence is CASSLNSDRSGFYEQYF. CDR3 in DNA: TGTGCCAGCAGTTTAAATTCGGACAGGTCGGGTTTCTACGAGCAGTACTTC.

The V call is TRBV19, the J call TRBJ2-2; D unresolved. Germline CDR1 is LNHDA and CDR2 is SQIVND (reference sequence). The length of the CDR3 is 13 residues. The V gene lost 9 bases and the J gene lost 1 base, with 9 bases spanning the gap. CDR3 protein: CASVQLNTGELFF. CDR3 coding DNA: TGTGCCAGCGTCCAATTGAACACCGGGGAGCTGTTTTTT. Supplemented by reference TRBV19 and TRBJ2-2, the full variable domain reads DGGITQSPKYLFRKEGQNVTLSCEQNLNHDAMYWYRQDPGQGLRLIYYSQIVNDFQKGDIAEGYSVSREKKESFPLTVTSAQKNPTAFYLCASVQLNTGELFFGEGSRLTVL.

This clonotype has at least ten counts. The rearrangement joins TRBV27 to TRBJ2-3; 7 nucleotides match TRBD1. CDR1 and CDR2 from the germline V gene are MNHEY and SMNVEV (reference sequence). CDR3 size: 17 residues. V gave up 5 bases and J gave up 2 bases; unmatched junction bases: 13. CDR3 bases: TGTGCCAGCAGTCCGACAGGGTCAGTAGGGCACACAGATACGCAGTATTTT. Translated, it gives CASSPTGSVGHTDTQYF.

The chain uses TRBV12-3 or TRBV12-4 and TRBJ2-1, with 12 bases lining up with TRBD2. The trim removed 6 bases at V and 8 bases at J, leaving 5 bases unmatched. The CDR3 covers 14 residues. The CDR3, as DNA: TGTGCCAGCAGGGAGACTAGCGGGAGCTATGAGCAGTTCTTC. This sequence encodes CASRETSGSYEQFF.

This clonotype has only a few counts. The chain combines TRBV24-1 with TRBJ1-1, with unresolved D. V was cut by 10 bases and J by 2 bases, with 10 bases left in between. The CDR3 is 12 residues long. Germline CDR1 is KGHDR and CDR2 is SFDVKD. CDR3 residues: CATRNGNTEAFF. The CDR3 coding sequence is TGTGCCACTAGGAACGGTAACACTGAAGCTTTCTTT.

This clonotype was seen many times. The chain links TRBV7-8 to TRBJ1-4, with TRBD1 as a possible D gene (5 bases). The CDR3 extends over 15 amino acids. V lost 6 bases and J lost 0, with 11 bases in between. Germline V gene lookup returns CDR1 SGHVS and CDR2 FQNEAQ. CDR3 nucleotides: TGTGCCAGCAGTGGGACTCCTCCAACTAATGAAAAACTGTTTTTT. Translated: CASSGTPPTNEKLFF.

The chain is built from TRBV11-2 and TRBJ2-7; the D gene is possibly TRBD2 (6 bases). This CDR3 comprises 15 residues. Per germline, CDR1 SGHAT and CDR2 FQNNGV. V gave up 0 bases and J gave up 2 bases, with 11 bases separating them. This chain's CDR3 is CASSLDGSPPYEQYF. The CDR3 bases are TGTGCCAGCAGCTTAGACGGGAGCCCCCCCTACGAGCAGTACTTC.

In this sample, this clonotype turned up many times. V gene TRBV11-3 combines with J gene TRBJ1-4, with TRBD1 identical over 7 bases. Germline CDR1 and CDR2: SGHNT and YENEEA. The J segment lost 6 bases and the V segment lost 3 bases, leaving 4 bases of the junction unmatched. This CDR3 has 14 residues. The CDR3 DNA is TGTGCCAGCAGCTTCGACAGGGAGGATGAAAAACTGTTTTTT. Encoded protein: CASSFDREDEKLFF.

This clonotype appeared a few times. The rearrangement links TRBV5-1 to TRBJ2-3, with TRBD2 matching 7 bases. CDR1 SGHRS and CDR2 YFSETQ come from the germline V gene. The CDR3 spans 15 residues. The J segment lost 3 bases and the V segment lost 1 base, leaving 5 bases of the junction unmatched. The CDR3, as DNA: TGCGCCAGCAGCTTGCAGACCGGGGGGACAGATACGCAGTATTTT. Protein product: CASSLQTGGTDTQYF.

The V and J genes are TRBV2 and TRBJ2-1, with D possibly being TRBD2 (7 bases). V shed 6 bases and J shed 10 bases, with 16 bases lying between them. CDR3 length equals 13 residues. Germline assignment: CDR1 SNHLY and CDR2 FYNNEI. This chain's CDR3 is CASRGGTRGEQFF. CDR3 coding DNA: TGTGCCAGCAGAGGGGGGACGCGGGGGGAGCAGTTCTTC.

For this clonotype: This may come from a read error, since a much larger clone is one base off. The DNA is left out, because the CDR3 cannot be placed on it with certainty; the CDR3 is given as TCRdb lists it. The V call is TRBV3-1, the J call TRBJ2-1; the table assigns TRBD1, which was not confirmed against the DNA. CDR1 and CDR2 (germline): LGHDT, YNNKEL (reference sequence). The CDR3 is 15 amino acids in total, end residues counted. The CDR3 sequence is CASSQDFGAGGVQFF.

The sample holds many counts of this clonotype. The chain links TRBV7-9 to TRBJ2-2; no firm D call. The V and J ends lost 3 bases and 8 bases respectively, with 16 bases between them. CDR3 size: 15 residues. From germline, CDR1 is SEHNR and CDR2 FQNEAQ (reference sequence). CDR3 DNA sequence: TGTGCCAGCAGCTTTAGCTCTTTCTCTATGGGGGAGCTGTTTTTT. As protein: CASSFSSFSMGELFF.

The gene calls are TRBV10-2 and TRBJ2-7; the match to TRBD2 covers 9 bases. This CDR3 has 13 residues. V was clipped by 6 bases and J by 4 bases; unmatched bases: 4. Per the germline V gene, CDR1 is WSHSY and CDR2 is SAAADI. The chain's CDR3 is CASSLAGKYEQYF. The CDR3 region has the DNA TGCGCCAGCAGCCTAGCGGGAAAGTACGAGCAGTACTTC.

The rearrangement links TRBV28 to TRBJ2-5, with 8 bases identical to TRBD2. The trim removed 6 bases at V and 2 bases at J, leaving 11 bases unmatched. The CDR3 loop spans 16 amino acids. The germline gives CDR1 MDHEN, CDR2 SYDVKM. The CDR3 nucleotides are TGTGCCAGCAGACAAAGCATTAGCGGGATACAAGAGACCCAGTACTTC. It specifies CASRQSISGIQETQYF.

This clonotype was seen at least ten times. The rearrangement joins TRBV6-1 to TRBJ2-7, with D tentatively TRBD1 or TRBD2 (5 bases each). V was pared by 9 bases and J by 2 bases, with 17 bases between. Germline V gives CDR1 MNHNS, CDR2 SASEGT. The CDR3 runs 14 residues. This chain's CDR3 is CASTRRDLAYEQYF. The CDR3 region has the DNA TGTGCCAGTACCCGCCGGGACCTAGCCTACGAGCAGTACTTC.

Ten or more counts support this clonotype. This chain joins TRBV11-3 and TRBJ2-1, with D possibly TRBD2 on 5 matching bases. V lost 1 base, J lost 0 bases, and 10 bases lay in between. Germline V gene sequence: CDR1 SGHNT, CDR2 YENEEA. This CDR3 has 16 amino acids. In DNA form, the CDR3 reads TGTGCCAGCAGCTTAGGACTCGGGGTCTCCTACAATGAGCAGTTCTTC. This codes for CASSLGLGVSYNEQFF.

This clonotype has a count of ten or more. This chain connects TRBV12-3 or TRBV12-4 to TRBJ2-3; no reliable D call. Trimming removed 11 bases from V and 2 bases from J, with 14 bases in between. The length of the CDR3 is 13 residues. CDR3 sequence: CASALPPTDTQYF. The CDR3 DNA reads TGTGCCTCGGCCCTTCCCCCCACAGATACGCAGTATTTT.

The chain joins TRBV10-2 to TRBJ2-1; D is uncertain. CDR3 length equals 13 residues. CDR1 and CDR2 from the germline V gene are WSHSY and SAAADI. V lost 4 bases, J lost 9 bases, and 13 bases lay in between. The DNA for the CDR3 is TGCGCCAGCAGTGGCTTCTCCGGGCTTGAGCAGTTCTTC. Encoded protein: CASSGFSGLEQFF.

This clonotype was found a few times. CDR3 bases: TGTGCCAGCAGTTCCGAGTTGGGGGGAGGGCCGAGAAATGAGCAGTTCTTC. Its translation: CASSSELGGGPRNEQFF. This rearrangement joins TRBV6-5 to TRBJ2-1; TRBD2 aligns across 7 bases. This CDR3 has 17 amino acids. Germline loops: CDR1 MNHEY, CDR2 SVGAGI. Losses at the gene ends were 4 bases for V and 7 bases for J; bases not matched to a gene: 16.

This clonotype was detected many times. J is TRBJ2-5 and V is TRBV5-1; D possibly corresponds to TRBD2 (5 bases). This CDR3 region has 14 residues. Deletions cut 4 bases from V and 1 base from J, with 11 bases between. Looked up from germline, CDR1 is SGHRS and CDR2 is YFSETQ. CDR3 coding DNA: TGCGCCAGCAGCGAGGGTAGGGCCCAAGAGACCCAGTACTTC. Protein product: CASSEGRAQETQYF.

This rearrangement joins TRBV29-1 to TRBJ2-5, with D possibly being TRBD2 (6 bases). V was clipped by 1 base and J by 7 bases, with 22 bases between them. This CDR3 contains 16 residues. The V gene's germline CDR1 is SQVTM and CDR2 ANQGSEA. CDR3 sequence reads: CSVEGTRDSTAWTQYF. The CDR3, as DNA: TGCAGCGTTGAAGGTACCCGGGACTCCACCGCGTGGACCCAGTACTTC.

This clonotype was observed at least ten times. The CDR3 is CAWRAHSNYGYTF. CDR3 DNA sequence: TGTGCCTGGAGAGCACATTCAAACTATGGCTACACCTTC. The V gene is TRBV30, the J gene TRBJ1-2; no clear D. V was cut by 3 bases and J by 2 bases, with 10 bases left in between. The length of the CDR3 is 13 residues. The germline V gene has CDR1 GTSNPN and CDR2 SVGIG (reference sequence). Variable domain in full (rest from reference TRBV30 and TRBJ1-2): SQTIHQWPATLVQPVGSPLSLECTVEGTSNPNLYWYRQAAGRGLQLLFYSVGIGQISSEVPQNLSASRPQDRQFILSSKKLLLSDSGFYLCAWRAHSNYGYTFGSGTRLTVV.

This clonotype appeared many times. The chain employs TRBV7-8 and TRBJ2-7; TRBD1 matches 9 bases. Per germline, CDR1 SGHVS and CDR2 FQNEAQ. CDR3 length: 15 residues. After removal of 3 bases from V and 3 bases from J, the junction contained 6 bases not matched to a gene. CDR3 nucleotide sequence: TGTGCCAGCAGCTTTGGACAGGGGAATGTCTACGAGCAGTACTTC. This sequence encodes CASSFGQGNVYEQYF.